This T cell receptor beta chain was recovered during a study of regulatory T cells in long-lasting Graves disease. Overall study results and limits: Less diverse TCR repertoires were seen in persistent Graves' patients than in newly diagnosed ones. Investigators studied peripheral blood only, not thyroid tissue. With a small sample size, accuracy may have been reduced. The number of shared public clonotypes was higher in persistent patients (fewer than 3,000) than new patients (about 910).

This sample's time point: persistent/refractory GD, antithyroid drugs over 5 years with positive TRAb. Following extraction of RNA from PBMCs, that RNA was used to make the TCR library. The V and J ends lost 3 bases and 1 base respectively, with 9 bases between them. The V gene's germline CDR1 is LNHDA and CDR2 SQIVND (reference sequence). CDR3 length: 14 amino acids. TCR beta libraries were built with iRepertoire HTBI primers and Arm-PCR of CDR3 regions. From the multiplex PCR reads, TCRdb called clonotypes with MiXCR, one entry per CDR3 protein. The sample has over 650,000 distinct CDR3 sequences, about 32% seen once; the top ten hold around 42%. This clonotype was counted between two and nine times. As yet, its antigen is unknown.

This sample comprised peripheral blood mononuclear cells (PBMCs), obtained when the disease was refractory, from a patient treated with antithyroid drugs. This receptor was identified in a female donor with Graves disease. The genes are TRBV19 and TRBJ1-1, with D possibly being TRBD1 (6 bases). CDR3 DNA sequence: TGTGCCAGTAGTATCGAACAGGGGAACACTGAAGCTTTCTTT. It encodes CASSIEQGNTEAFF. Together with reference TRBV19 and TRBJ1-1, the CDR3 gives the full variable domain: DGGITQSPKYLFRKEGQNVTLSCEQNLNHDAMYWYRQDPGQGLRLIYYSQIVNDFQKGDIAEGYSVSREKKESFPLTVTSAQKNPTAFYLCASSIEQGNTEAFFGQGTRLTVV.